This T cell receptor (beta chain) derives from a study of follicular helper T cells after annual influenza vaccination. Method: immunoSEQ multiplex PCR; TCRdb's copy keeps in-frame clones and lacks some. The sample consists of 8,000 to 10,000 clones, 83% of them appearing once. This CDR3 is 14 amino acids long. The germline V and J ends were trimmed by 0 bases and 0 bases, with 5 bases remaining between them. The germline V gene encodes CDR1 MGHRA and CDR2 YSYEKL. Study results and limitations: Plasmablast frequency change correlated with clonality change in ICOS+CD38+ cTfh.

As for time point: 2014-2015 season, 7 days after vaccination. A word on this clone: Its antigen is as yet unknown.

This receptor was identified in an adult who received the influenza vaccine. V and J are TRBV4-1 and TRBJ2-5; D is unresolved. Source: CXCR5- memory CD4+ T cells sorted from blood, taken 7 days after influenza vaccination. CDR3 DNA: TGCGCCAGCAGCCAAGATGGGGACCAAGAGACCCAGTACTTC. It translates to CASSQDGDQETQYF.